The 20 T cell receptor beta chains below all came from one sample that was sequenced in a study of blood T cells in healthy people across ages. The use of a sample-barcoded 5' primer and a J-beta primer mix characterized a second PCR of 7 to 11 cycles. TCRdb reprocessed the 5' RACE reads via MiXCR and lists one record per CDR3 protein. The sample contains 600,000 or so distinct CDR3 sequences, around 50% of which appear only once. The sequencing sample was made of blood. These TCRs come from a man older than 75 in good health.

CDR3: CASSSDGNSPLHF. CDR3 in DNA: TGTGCCAGCAGCTCGGACGGGAATTCACCCCTCCACTTT. This chain links TRBV7-9 with TRBJ1-6; D unclear. CDR1 and CDR2 from the germline V gene are SEHNR and FQNEAQ (reference sequence). V dropped 4 bases and J dropped 7 bases, with 8 bases sitting between them. The CDR3 is 13 amino acids.

This CDR3 is CSVARGQYENIQYF. In DNA form, the CDR3 reads TGCAGCGTGGCCCGAGGACAGTATGAAAACATTCAGTACTTC. The V gene is TRBV29-1, the J gene TRBJ2-4; the D gene is possibly TRBD1 (6 bases). The germline CDR1 and CDR2 sequences are SQVTM and ANQGSEA. CDR3 size: 14 residues. The ends were cut back, 6 bases at V and 5 bases at J, with 17 bases in the middle. Full variable domain (rest looked up from reference TRBV29-1 and TRBJ2-4): SAVISQKPSRDICQRGTSLTIQCQVDSQVTMMFWYRQQPGQSLTLIATANQGSEATYESGFVIDKFPISRPNLTFSTLTVSNMSPEDSSIYLCSVARGQYENIQYFGAGTRLSVL.

The sample holds a few counts of this clonotype. The CDR3 is CASSPLPPPGAGYGYTF. The CDR3 nucleotides are TGCGCCAGCAGCCCCCTCCCCCCCCCAGGGGCAGGCTATGGCTACACCTTC. This chain links TRBV5-1 with TRBJ1-2; possible D gene TRBD1, 6 bases. The CDR3 is made up of 17 amino acids. CDR1 is SGHRS and CDR2 is YFSETQ in the germline V gene. Trimming removed 4 bases from V and 4 bases from J, with 23 bases in between. Based on the CDR3 plus reference TRBV5-1 and TRBJ1-2, the full variable domain is KAGVTQTPRYLIKTRGQQVTLSCSPISGHRSVSWYQQTPGQGLQFLFEYFSETQRNKGNFPGRFSGRQFSNSRSEMNVSTLELGDSALYLCASSPLPPPGAGYGYTFGSGTRLTVV.

V gene TRBV24-1 combines with J gene TRBJ2-2; D unclear. This CDR3 is 16 amino acids long. V dropped 1 base and J dropped 4 bases, with 12 bases sitting between them. Looked up from germline, CDR1 is KGHDR and CDR2 is SFDVKD. The DNA for the CDR3 is TGTGCCACCAGTGATTTACGGGTATCATCCACCGGGGAGCTGTTTTTT. This sequence encodes CATSDLRVSSTGELFF.

The sample holds one count of this clonotype. The junction shows a germline mismatch at one end, possibly a read error. The chain recombines TRBV11-1 with TRBJ2-7; no clear D. The J call may be incorrect, as the DNA end agrees better with TRBJ2-5. Per germline, CDR1 SGHAT and CDR2 FQDESV (reference sequence). The CDR3 runs to 17 residues. The CDR3 here is CPSSLDLFDAPLETQYF. Here the CDR3 DNA reads TGTCCCAGCAGCTTAGACTTATTCGACGCTCCCCTGGAGACCCAGTACTTC.

The chain joins TRBV5-4 to TRBJ2-1; the D gene is possibly TRBD1 (6 bases). V was trimmed by 1 base and J by 2 bases, leaving 13 bases between them. The CDR3 totals 16 residues. CDR1 and CDR2 (germline): SGHNT, YYREEE (reference sequence). The CDR3 DNA follows: TGTGCCAGCAGCTTGCAGGGCAGGGGCACCTACAATGAGCAGTTCTTC. This encodes CASSLQGRGTYNEQFF.

CDR3 loop: CASSPRDGSSYNEQFF. Here the CDR3 DNA reads TGTGCCAGCAGCCCAAGGGACGGAAGCTCCTACAATGAGCAGTTCTTC. This sequence joins TRBV7-2 and TRBJ2-1; D is tentatively TRBD1 or TRBD2 (5 bases each). Trimming left V 5 bases short and J 0 bases short, with 14 bases between. The CDR3 runs to 16 residues. In germline, CDR1 is SGHTA, CDR2 FQGNSA. The full variable domain, with the rest looked up from reference TRBV7-2 and TRBJ2-1, is GAGVSQSPSNKVTEKGKDVELRCDPISGHTALYWYRQSLGQGLEFLIYFQGNSAPDKSGLPSDRFSAERTGGSVSTLTIQRTQQEDSAVYLCASSPRDGSSYNEQFFGPGTRLTVL.

V gene TRBV6-1 combines with J gene TRBJ2-3; 9 bases agree with TRBD2. Germline values: CDR1 MNHNS, CDR2 SASEGT. This CDR3 comprises 19 residues. J was trimmed by 0 bases and V by 6 bases; bases with no gene match: 16. CDR3: CASSSGGRGGTTSTDTQYF. Here the CDR3 DNA reads TGTGCCAGCAGCTCTGGTGGGCGGGGGGGCACTACTAGCACAGATACGCAGTATTTT.

This clonotype was counted once. A much bigger clone sits one base away, suggesting this may be a read error. The chain couples TRBV29-1 to TRBJ2-1; D not certain. Between the trimmed V and J ends, which lost 8 bases and 7 bases, there was a span of 9 bases. The length of the CDR3 is 10 residues. Germline CDR1 and CDR2: SQVTM and ANQGSEA. The CDR3 is CSTVGNEQFF. The CDR3 DNA sequence: TGCAGCACCGTAGGGAATGAGCAGTTCTTC.

The chain uses TRBV20-1 and TRBJ2-1; no firm D call. CDR3 size: 13 residues. The V gene lost 6 bases and the J gene lost 8 bases, with 17 bases spanning the gap. Germline V gene data show CDR1 as DFQATT and CDR2 as SNEGSKA (reference sequence). CDR3 nucleotide sequence: TGCAGTGCCCCCGGCGGAAGTTGGGATGAGCAGTTCTTC. It specifies CSAPGGSWDEQFF.

The chain joins TRBV4-3 to TRBJ2-7; D gene uncertain. The CDR3 sequence is 12 residues long. Trimming stripped 3 bases from V and 4 bases from J, with 7 bases between. Germline V gene sequence: CDR1 LGHNA, CDR2 YSLEER. The CDR3 sequence: CASSQWGYEQYF. For the CDR3, the DNA is TGCGCCAGCAGCCAGTGGGGATACGAGCAGTACTTC.

There are a few counts of this clonotype. The rearrangement joins TRBV6-2 or TRBV6-3 to TRBJ2-1; TRBD2 matches at 8 bases. Germline V CDR1 and CDR2: MNHEY, SVGEGT. V shed 6 bases and J 4 bases; nucleotides not matched to a gene: 8. The CDR3 length is 15 residues. Here the CDR3 DNA reads TGTGCCAGCAGCCGCGGGACTAGACGGTACAATGAGCAGTTCTTC. Translation gives CASSRGTRRYNEQFF.

This clonotype was observed a handful of times. The V gene is TRBV20-1, the J gene TRBJ2-3; a weak D match, TRBD1 (5 bases). The V gene's germline CDR1 is DFQATT and CDR2 SNEGSKA (reference sequence). The V gene lost 5 bases and the J gene lost 0 bases, with 15 bases spanning the gap. The CDR3 spans 15 residues. The CDR3 DNA is TGCAGTGCTGACCCCCTGACAGTGAGCACAGATACGCAGTATTTT. It encodes CSADPLTVSTDTQYF.

The chain recombines TRBV4-3 with TRBJ2-1; D call uncertain. The CDR3 length is 14 residues. The germline gives CDR1 LGHNA, CDR2 YSLEER. Between the trimmed V and J ends, which lost 4 bases and 7 bases, there was a span of 14 bases. The CDR3 is CASSPRYLVNEQFF. CDR3 nucleotide sequence: TGCGCCAGCAGCCCGCGCTATCTGGTAAATGAGCAGTTCTTC.

The V and J genes are TRBV9 and TRBJ2-4, with 10 nucleotides matching TRBD1. The assigned J gene may be wrong: the sequence end matches TRBJ2-7 better. Germline CDR1 reads SGDLS; CDR2 reads YYNGEE. CDR3 length: 15 amino acids. The CDR3 nucleotides read TGTGCCAGCAGCGTAGCAGGGACAGGGGTCTACGAGCAGTACTTC. It specifies CASSVAGTGVYEQYF.

Concerning this clonotype: At one of its ends the junction is not consistent with the germline gene, which may arise from a read error. The chain is built from TRBV10-3 and TRBJ1-2; a weak D match, TRBD1 (6 bases). CDR1 is ENHRY, CDR2 SYGVKD, per germline. The CDR3 covers 13 residues. The CDR3 here is CAIRDDRFGGCTF. The CDR3 DNA reads TGTGCCATCAGAGACGACAGGTTTGGGGGCTGCACCTTC.

J is TRBJ1-4 and V is TRBV27; weak D call: TRBD1 (5 bases). Trimming stripped 6 bases from V and 4 bases from J, with 18 bases between. The CDR3 is 16 amino acids. Germline V lookup: CDR1 MNHEY, CDR2 SMNVEV (reference sequence). CDR3 nucleotide sequence: TGTGCCAGCAGCCTCCGGAGGGGACGGTTTAATGAAAAACTGTTTTTT. It codes for CASSLRRGRFNEKLFF.

This clonotype has more than one count but fewer than ten. The chain carries TRBV20-1 and TRBJ2-1, with 7 bases lining up with TRBD1. CDR3 size: 12 residues. Germline V lookup: CDR1 DFQATT, CDR2 SNEGSKA (reference sequence). V shed 3 bases, J shed 15 bases, and the junction held 11 bases outside the gene matches. The DNA of the CDR3 is TGCAGTGCTAGTTCTGGCGGACAGGAGACGTTCTTC. This sequence encodes CSASSGGQETFF.

A few counts support this clonotype. The chain employs TRBV20-1 and TRBJ2-3; D is ambiguous. Trimming cost V 2 bases and J 6 bases, with 9 bases left between them. The CDR3 is 12 amino acids. Germline CDR1 and CDR2: DFQATT and SNEGSKA (reference sequence). DNA of the CDR3: TGCAGTGCTAGACCTCAGGAGGATACGCAGTATTTT. It is translated as CSARPQEDTQYF.

The DNA for the CDR3 is TGTGCCATCGGGAGGACCCCGGTCGACGGGGAGCTGTTTTTT. Protein: CAIGRTPVDGELFF. The chain is built from TRBV10-3 and TRBJ2-2; the D gene is possibly TRBD2 (6 bases). The CDR3 runs to 14 residues. Trimming cost V 8 bases and J 7 bases, with 17 bases left between them. The germline V gene encodes CDR1 ENHRY and CDR2 SYGVKD.